The clone carrying this T cell receptor beta chain came up a few times. Its antigen is unidentified. V was trimmed by 6 bases and J by 5 bases, leaving 13 bases between them. CDR1 SQVTM and CDR2 ANQGSEA come from the germline V gene. This CDR3 spans 13 amino acids. The entry originates in a study of blood T cells in healthy people across ages. Whole-study results and caveats: TCR beta diversity was tightly associated with the proportion of naive T cells.

The draw of peripheral blood yielded around 10 milliliters from each donor. Combining a sample-barcoded 5' primer with a J-beta primer mix, a second PCR ran for about 7 to 12 cycles. TCRdb recomputed calls from the 5' RACE reads with MiXCR, one row per CDR3 protein. This table has approximately 730,000 distinct CDR3 sequences, 40% to 65% appearing once. Material for sequencing was blood. The chain recombines TRBV29-1 with TRBJ1-4; no clear D. This clonotype originated in a man of 80 years or more in good health. The CDR3 spells CSVAGLGNEKLFF. The DNA for the CDR3 is TGCAGCGTGGCCGGCTTAGGAAATGAAAAACTGTTTTTT. The full variable domain, completed using reference TRBV29-1 and TRBJ1-4, is SAVISQKPSRDICQRGTSLTIQCQVDSQVTMMFWYRQQPGQSLTLIATANQGSEATYESGFVIDKFPISRPNLTFSTLTVSNMSPEDSSIYLCSVAGLGNEKLFFGSGTQLSVL.